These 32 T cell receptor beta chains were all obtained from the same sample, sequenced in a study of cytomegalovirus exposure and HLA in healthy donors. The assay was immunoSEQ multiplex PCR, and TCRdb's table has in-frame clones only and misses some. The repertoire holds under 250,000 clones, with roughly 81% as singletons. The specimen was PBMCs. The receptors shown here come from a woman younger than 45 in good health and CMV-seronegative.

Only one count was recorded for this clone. The CDR3 DNA sequence: TGTGCCAGCAGTTTAACAGGGGCTAGGGTCAATCAGCCCCAGCATTTT. Translation: CASSLTGARVNQPQHF. This chain joins TRBV2 and TRBJ1-5; 7 nucleotides match TRBD1. Germline CDR1 SNHLY, CDR2 FYNNEI. J was trimmed by 3 bases and V by 5 bases; bases with no gene match: 10. The CDR3 covers 16 residues.

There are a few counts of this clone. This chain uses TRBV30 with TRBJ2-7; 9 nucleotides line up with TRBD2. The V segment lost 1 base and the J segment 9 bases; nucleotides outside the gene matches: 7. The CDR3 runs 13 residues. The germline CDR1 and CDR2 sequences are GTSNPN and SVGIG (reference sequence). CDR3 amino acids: CAWSESGLARQYF. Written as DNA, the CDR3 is TGTGCCTGGAGTGAATCGGGACTAGCTAGGCAGTACTTC.

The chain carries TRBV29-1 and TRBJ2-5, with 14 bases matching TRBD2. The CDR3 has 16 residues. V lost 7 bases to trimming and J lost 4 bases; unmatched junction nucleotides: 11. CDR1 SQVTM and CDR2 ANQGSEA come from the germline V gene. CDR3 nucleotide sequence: TGCAGCGCCTTTCCGGGACTAGCGGGGGTTCGAGAGACCCAGTACTTC. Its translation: CSAFPGLAGVRETQYF.

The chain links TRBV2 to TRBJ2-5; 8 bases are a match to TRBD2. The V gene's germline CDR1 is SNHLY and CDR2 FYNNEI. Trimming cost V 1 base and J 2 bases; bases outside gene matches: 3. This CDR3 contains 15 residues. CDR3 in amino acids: CASSEGGLGQETQYF. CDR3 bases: TGTGCCAGCAGTGAAGGGGGACTAGGACAAGAGACCCAGTACTTC. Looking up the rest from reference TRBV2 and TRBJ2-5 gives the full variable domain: EPEVTQTPSHQVTQMGQEVILRCVPISNHLYFYWYRQILGQKVEFLVSFYNNEISEKSEIFDDQFSVERPDGSNFTLKIRSTKLEDSAMYFCASSEGGLGQETQYFGPGTRLLVL.

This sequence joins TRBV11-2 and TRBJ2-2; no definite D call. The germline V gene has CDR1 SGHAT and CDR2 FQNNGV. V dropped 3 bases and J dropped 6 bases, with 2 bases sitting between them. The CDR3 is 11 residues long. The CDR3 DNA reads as TGTGCCAGCAGCTTCGCCGGGGAGCTGTTTTTT. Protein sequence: CASSFAGELFF.

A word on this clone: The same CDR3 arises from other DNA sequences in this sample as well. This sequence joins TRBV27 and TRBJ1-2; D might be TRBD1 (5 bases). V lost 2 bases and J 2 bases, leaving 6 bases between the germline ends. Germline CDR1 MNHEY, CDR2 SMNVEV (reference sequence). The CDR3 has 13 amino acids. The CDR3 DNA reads TGTGCCAGCAGTTTACAGGGAAACTATGGCTACACCTTC. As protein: CASSLQGNYGYTF.

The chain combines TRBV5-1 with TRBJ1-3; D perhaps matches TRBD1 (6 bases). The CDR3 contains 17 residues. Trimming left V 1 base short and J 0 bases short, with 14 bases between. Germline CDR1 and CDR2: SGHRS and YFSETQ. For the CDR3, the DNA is TGCGCCAGCAGCTTGACCACCCAGGGGACCTCTGGAAACACCATATATTTT. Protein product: CASSLTTQGTSGNTIYF.

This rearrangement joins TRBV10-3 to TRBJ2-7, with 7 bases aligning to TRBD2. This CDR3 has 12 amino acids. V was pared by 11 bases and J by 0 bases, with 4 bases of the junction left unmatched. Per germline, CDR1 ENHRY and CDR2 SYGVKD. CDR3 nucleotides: TGTGCCCCCAGGGAGGGCTCCTACGAGCAGTACTTC. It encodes CAPREGSYEQYF.

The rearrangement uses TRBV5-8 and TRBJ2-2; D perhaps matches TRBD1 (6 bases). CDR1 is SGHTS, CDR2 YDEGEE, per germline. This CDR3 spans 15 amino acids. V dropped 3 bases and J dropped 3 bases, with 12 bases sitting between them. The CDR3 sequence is CASSSGQGYTGELFF. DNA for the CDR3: TGTGCCAGCAGCTCGGGACAAGGTTACACCGGGGAGCTGTTTTTT.

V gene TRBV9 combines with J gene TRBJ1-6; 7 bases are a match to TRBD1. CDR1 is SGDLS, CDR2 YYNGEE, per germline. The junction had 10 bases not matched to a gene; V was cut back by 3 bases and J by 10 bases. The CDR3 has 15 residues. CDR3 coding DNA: TGTGCCAGCAGCGCAGCGACAGGGAAGTCGTCACCCCTCCACTTT. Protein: CASSAATGKSSPLHF. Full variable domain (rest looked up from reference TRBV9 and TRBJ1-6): DSGVTQTPKHLITATGQRVTLRCSPRSGDLSVYWYQQSLDQGLQFLIQYYNGEERAKGNILERFSAQQFPDLHSELNLSSLELGDSALYFCASSAATGKSSPLHFGNGTRLTVT.

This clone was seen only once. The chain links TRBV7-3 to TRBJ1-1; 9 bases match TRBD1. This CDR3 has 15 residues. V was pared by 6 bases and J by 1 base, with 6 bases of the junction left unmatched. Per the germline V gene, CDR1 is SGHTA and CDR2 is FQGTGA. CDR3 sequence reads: CASRDGTGQNTEAFF. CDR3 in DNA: TGTGCCAGCAGGGACGGGACAGGGCAGAACACTGAAGCTTTCTTT.

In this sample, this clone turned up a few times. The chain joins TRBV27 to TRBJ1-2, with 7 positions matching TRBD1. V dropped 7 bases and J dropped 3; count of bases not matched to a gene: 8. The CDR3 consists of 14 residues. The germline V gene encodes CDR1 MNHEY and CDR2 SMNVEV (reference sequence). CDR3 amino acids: CASNWRGRDYGYTF. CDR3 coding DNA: TGTGCCAGCAACTGGAGGGGGCGCGACTATGGCTACACCTTC.

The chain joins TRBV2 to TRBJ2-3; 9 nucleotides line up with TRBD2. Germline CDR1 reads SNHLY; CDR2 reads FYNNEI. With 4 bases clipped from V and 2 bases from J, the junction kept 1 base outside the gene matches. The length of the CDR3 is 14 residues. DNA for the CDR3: TGTGCCAGCAGTGGACTAGCGGCCACAGATACGCAGTATTTT. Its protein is CASSGLAATDTQYF.

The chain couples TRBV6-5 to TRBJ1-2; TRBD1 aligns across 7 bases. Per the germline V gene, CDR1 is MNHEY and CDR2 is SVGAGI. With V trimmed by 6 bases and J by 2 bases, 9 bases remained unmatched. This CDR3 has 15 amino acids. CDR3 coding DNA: TGTGCCAGCAGGGACCGGGACAGAATCAACTATGGCTACACCTTC. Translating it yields CASRDRDRINYGYTF.

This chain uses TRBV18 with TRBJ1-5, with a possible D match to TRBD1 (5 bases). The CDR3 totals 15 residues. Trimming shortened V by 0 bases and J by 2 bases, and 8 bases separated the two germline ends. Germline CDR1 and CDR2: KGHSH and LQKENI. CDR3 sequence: CASSPPQGGNQPQHF. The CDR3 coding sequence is TGTGCCAGCTCACCACCTCAGGGTGGCAATCAGCCCCAGCATTTT.

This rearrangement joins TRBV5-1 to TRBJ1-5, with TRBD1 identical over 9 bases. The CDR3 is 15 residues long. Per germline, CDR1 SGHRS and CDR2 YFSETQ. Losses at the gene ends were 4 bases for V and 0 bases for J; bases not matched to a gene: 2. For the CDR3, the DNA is TGCGCCAGCAGCCCGGACAGGGGTAGCAATCAGCCCCAGCATTTT. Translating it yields CASSPDRGSNQPQHF.

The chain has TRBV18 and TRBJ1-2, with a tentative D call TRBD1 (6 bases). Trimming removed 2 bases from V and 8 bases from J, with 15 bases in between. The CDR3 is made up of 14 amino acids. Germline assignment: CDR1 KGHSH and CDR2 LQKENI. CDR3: CASSPRTAGEGYTF. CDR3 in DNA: TGTGCCAGCTCACCAAGGACAGCCGGCGAGGGCTACACCTTC.

CDR3 region: CASSFIGLAGGRLEQYF. The CDR3 DNA follows: TGTGCCAGCAGTTTCATCGGACTAGCGGGGGGGCGCCTCGAGCAGTACTTC. This rearrangement joins TRBV28 to TRBJ2-7, with TRBD2 matching 15 bases. J lost 6 bases, V lost 3 bases, and 9 bases had no gene match. This CDR3 has 17 amino acids. Germline V gene sequence: CDR1 MDHEN, CDR2 SYDVKM.

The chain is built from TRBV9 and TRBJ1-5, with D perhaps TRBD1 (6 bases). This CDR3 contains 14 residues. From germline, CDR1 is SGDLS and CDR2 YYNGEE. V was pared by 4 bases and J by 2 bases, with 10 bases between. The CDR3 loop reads CASSYGGGNQPQHF. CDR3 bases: TGTGCCAGCAGCTATGGGGGCGGCAATCAGCCCCAGCATTTT.

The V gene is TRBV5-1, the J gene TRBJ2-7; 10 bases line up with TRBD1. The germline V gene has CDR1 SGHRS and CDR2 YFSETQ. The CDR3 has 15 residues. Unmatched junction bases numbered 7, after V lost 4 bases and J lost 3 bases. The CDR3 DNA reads TGCGCCAGCAGCCCAGCGAGGACAGGGGGCTACGAGCAGTACTTC. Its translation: CASSPARTGGYEQYF.

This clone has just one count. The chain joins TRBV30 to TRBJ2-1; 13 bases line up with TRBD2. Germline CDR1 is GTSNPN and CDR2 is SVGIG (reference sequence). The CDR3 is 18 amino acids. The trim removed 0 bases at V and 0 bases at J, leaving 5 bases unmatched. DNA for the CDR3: TGTGCCTGGAGTGTAAAGGGACTAGCGGGGTCCTCCTACAATGAGCAGTTCTTC. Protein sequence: CAWSVKGLAGSSYNEQFF.

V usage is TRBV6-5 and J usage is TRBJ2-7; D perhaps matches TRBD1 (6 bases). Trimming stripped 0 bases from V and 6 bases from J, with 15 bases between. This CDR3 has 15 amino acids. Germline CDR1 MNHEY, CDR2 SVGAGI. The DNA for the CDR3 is TGTGCCAGCAGTTACTCTATTATACTCAGGGGCGAGCAGTACTTC. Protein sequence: CASSYSIILRGEQYF.

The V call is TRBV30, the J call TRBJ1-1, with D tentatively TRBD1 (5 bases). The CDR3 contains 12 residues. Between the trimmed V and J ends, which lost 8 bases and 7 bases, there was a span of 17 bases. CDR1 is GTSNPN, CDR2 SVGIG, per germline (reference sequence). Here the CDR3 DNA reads TGTGCCGGGCCGGGACCGGAGGGTGAAGCTTTCTTT. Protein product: CAGPGPEGEAFF.

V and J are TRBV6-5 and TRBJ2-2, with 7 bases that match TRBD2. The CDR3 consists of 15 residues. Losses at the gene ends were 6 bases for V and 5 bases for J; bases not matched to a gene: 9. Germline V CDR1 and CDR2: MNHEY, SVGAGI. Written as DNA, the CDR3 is TGTGCCAGCAGGCCAACTAGCGCCGGGACCGGGGAGCTGTTTTTT. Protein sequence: CASRPTSAGTGELFF.

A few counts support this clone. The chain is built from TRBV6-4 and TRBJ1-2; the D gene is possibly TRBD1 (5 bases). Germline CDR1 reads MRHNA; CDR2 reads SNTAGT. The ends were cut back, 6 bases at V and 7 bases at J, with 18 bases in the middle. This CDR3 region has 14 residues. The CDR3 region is CASSPGGRVSGYTF. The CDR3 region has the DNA TGTGCCAGCAGCCCGGGTGGCAGGGTTAGTGGCTACACCTTC.

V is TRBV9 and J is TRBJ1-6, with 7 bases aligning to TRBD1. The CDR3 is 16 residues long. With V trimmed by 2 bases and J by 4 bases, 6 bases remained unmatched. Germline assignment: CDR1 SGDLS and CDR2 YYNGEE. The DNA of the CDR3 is TGTGCCAGCAGCGTTACAGGGGTAGATTATAATTCACCCCTCCACTTT. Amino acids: CASSVTGVDYNSPLHF.

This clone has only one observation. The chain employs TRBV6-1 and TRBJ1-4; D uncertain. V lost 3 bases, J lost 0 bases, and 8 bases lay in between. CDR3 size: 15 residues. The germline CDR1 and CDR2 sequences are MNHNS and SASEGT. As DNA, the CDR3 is TGTGCCAGCAGTGATTTGGCTGCAACTAATGAAAAACTGTTTTTT. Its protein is CASSDLAATNEKLFF.

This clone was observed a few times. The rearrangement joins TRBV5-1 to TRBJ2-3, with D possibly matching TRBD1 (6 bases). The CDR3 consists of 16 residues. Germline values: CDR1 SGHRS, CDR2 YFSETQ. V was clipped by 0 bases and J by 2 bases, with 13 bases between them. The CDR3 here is CASSLGTGIATDTQYF. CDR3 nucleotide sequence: TGCGCCAGCAGCTTGGGCACAGGGATCGCCACAGATACGCAGTATTTT.

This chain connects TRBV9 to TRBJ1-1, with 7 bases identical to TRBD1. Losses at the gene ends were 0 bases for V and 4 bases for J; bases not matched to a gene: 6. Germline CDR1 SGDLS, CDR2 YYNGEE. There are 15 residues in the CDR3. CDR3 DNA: TGTGCCAGCAGCGTAGTGGCAGGGGGAGGCACTGAAGCTTTCTTT. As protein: CASSVVAGGGTEAFF. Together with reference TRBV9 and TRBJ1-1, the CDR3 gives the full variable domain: DSGVTQTPKHLITATGQRVTLRCSPRSGDLSVYWYQQSLDQGLQFLIQYYNGEERAKGNILERFSAQQFPDLHSELNLSSLELGDSALYFCASSVVAGGGTEAFFGQGTRLTVV.

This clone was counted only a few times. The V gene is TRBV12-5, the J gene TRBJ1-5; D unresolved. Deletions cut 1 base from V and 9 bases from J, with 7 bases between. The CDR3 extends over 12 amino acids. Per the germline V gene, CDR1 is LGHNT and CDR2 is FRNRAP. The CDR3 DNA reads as TGTGCTAGTGGTTTGGAGACTGGGCCCCAGCATTTT. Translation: CASGLETGPQHF.

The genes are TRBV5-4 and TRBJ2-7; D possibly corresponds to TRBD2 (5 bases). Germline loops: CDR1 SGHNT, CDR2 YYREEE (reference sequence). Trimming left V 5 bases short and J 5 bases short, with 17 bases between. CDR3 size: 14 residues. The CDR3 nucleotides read TGTGCCAGCAGTTACCCGGGATCATACAACGAGCAGTACTTC. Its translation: CASSYPGSYNEQYF. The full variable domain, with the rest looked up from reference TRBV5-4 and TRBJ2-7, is ETGVTQSPTHLIKTRGQQVTLRCSSQSGHNTVSWYQQALGQGPQFIFQYYREEENGRGNFPPRFSGLQFPNYSSELNVNALELDDSALYLCASSYPGSYNEQYFGPGTRLTVT.

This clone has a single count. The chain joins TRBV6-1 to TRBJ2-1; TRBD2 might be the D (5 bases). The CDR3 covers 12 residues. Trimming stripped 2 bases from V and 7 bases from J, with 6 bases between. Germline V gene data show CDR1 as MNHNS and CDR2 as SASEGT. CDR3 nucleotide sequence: TGTGCCAGCAGTGAAAGGAGGAATGAGCAGTTCTTC. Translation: CASSERRNEQFF.